Sequencing of this T cell receptor (beta chain) was carried out in a study of OX40 agonist ivuxolimab in advanced cancers. The sample holds a few counts of this clone. Sequencing was performed with immunoSEQ multiplex PCR; in TCRdb, only in-frame clones are kept and a portion is missing. The data contain 25,000 or so clones, around 78% of them seen just once; the ten biggest clones take up around a sixth. CDR3 length: 15 amino acids. Trimming cost V 0 bases and J 5 bases, with 13 bases left between them. Germline CDR1 reads SGHAT; CDR2 reads FQNNGV. This TCR was recovered from an adult with an advanced solid tumor such as melanoma, head and neck, liver or kidney cancer. The source was CD4+ or CD8+ T cells sorted from blood, collected in a trial of the OX40 agonist ivuxolimab. This chain connects TRBV11-2 to TRBJ2-5, with D hard to call. This CDR3 reads CASSLDRAPGETQYF. DNA of the CDR3: TGTGCCAGCAGCTTAGATAGGGCCCCCGGGGAGACCCAGTACTTC.